This T cell receptor beta chain derives from a study of cytomegalovirus exposure and HLA in healthy donors. Details on this clone: What it recognizes is unknown.

CDR1 is MGHRA and CDR2 is YSYEKL in the germline V gene. The CDR3 extends over 11 amino acids. With 8 bases removed from V and 6 bases from J, the gap between germline ends came to 8 bases. A multiplex PCR was run with 60 Vbeta primers and 13 Jbeta primers. TCRdb keeps only in-frame clones here, not all; method: immunoSEQ multiplex PCR. The sample shows about 190,000 clones, under 80% of them seen only once. Study observations and caveats: An analysis that was carried out later associated some 17,000 TCR beta sequences with HLA alleles at 0.05 false discovery rate. A few V segments could not be told apart, such as TRBV6-2 and TRBV6-3, and were left out.

This chain uses TRBV4-1 with TRBJ1-5, with D possibly TRBD1 on 5 matching bases. The material sequenced was PBMCs. The TCR sequence derives from a man aged 30-40 years in good health and CMV-seropositive. The CDR3 loop reads CASGGAQPQHF. DNA of the CDR3: TGCGCCAGCGGAGGGGCTCAGCCCCAGCATTTT.